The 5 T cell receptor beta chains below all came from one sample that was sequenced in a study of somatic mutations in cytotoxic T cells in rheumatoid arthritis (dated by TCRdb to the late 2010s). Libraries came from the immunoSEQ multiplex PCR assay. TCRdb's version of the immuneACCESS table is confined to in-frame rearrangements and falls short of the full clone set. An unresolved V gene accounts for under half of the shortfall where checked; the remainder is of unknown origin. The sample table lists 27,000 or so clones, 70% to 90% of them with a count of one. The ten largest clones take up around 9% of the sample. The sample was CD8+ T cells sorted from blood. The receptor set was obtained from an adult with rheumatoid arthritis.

The CDR3 loop is CASSLEVLAVTDTQYF. The CDR3 DNA sequence: TGTGCCAGCAGCTTAGAAGTTCTAGCGGTCACAGATACGCAGTATTTT. The V call is TRBV7-6, the J call TRBJ2-3; TRBD2 aligns across 7 bases. Germline CDR1 SGHVS, CDR2 FNYEAQ. The CDR3 extends over 16 amino acids. V was clipped by 1 base and J by 2 bases; unmatched bases: 6. Full variable domain (remainder filled in from reference TRBV7-6 and TRBJ2-3): GAGVSQSPRYKVTKRGQDVALRCDPISGHVSLYWYRQALGQGPEFLTYFNYEAQQDKSGLPNDRFSAERPEGSISTLTIQRTEQRDSAMYRCASSLEVLAVTDTQYFGPGTRLTVL.

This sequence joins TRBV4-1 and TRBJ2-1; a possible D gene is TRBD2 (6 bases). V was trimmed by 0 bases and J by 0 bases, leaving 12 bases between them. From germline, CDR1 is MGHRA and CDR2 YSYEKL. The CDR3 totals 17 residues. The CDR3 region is CASSQEVSSASYNEQFF. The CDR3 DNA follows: TGCGCCAGCAGCCAAGAAGTATCTAGCGCCTCCTACAATGAGCAGTTCTTC.

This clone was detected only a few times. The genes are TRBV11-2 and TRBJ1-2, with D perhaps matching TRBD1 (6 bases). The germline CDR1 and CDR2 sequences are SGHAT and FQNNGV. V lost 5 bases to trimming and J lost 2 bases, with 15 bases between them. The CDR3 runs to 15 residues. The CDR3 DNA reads TGTGCCAGCAGCGAGTCCAGGGGTCCAAACTATGGCTACACCTTC. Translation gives CASSESRGPNYGYTF.

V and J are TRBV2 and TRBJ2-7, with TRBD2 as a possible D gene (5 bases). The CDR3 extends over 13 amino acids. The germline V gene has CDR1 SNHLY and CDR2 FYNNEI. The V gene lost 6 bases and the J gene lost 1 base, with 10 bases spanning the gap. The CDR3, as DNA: TGTGCCAGCAGCCCCGAGGGATCCTACGAGCAGTACTTC. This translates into CASSPEGSYEQYF.

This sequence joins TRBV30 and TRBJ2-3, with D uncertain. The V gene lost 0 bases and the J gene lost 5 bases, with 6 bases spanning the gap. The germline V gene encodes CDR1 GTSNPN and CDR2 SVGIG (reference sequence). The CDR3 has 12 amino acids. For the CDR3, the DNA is TGTGCCTGGAGTGTACATAGAGATACGCAGTATTTT. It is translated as CAWSVHRDTQYF. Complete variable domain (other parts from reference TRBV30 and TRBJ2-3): SQTIHQWPATLVQPVGSPLSLECTVEGTSNPNLYWYRQAAGRGLQLLFYSVGIGQISSEVPQNLSASRPQDRQFILSSKKLLLSDSGFYLCAWSVHRDTQYFGPGTRLTVL.